Listed below are T cell receptor beta chains from one sample, sequenced in a study of T cell responses to AZD1222 COVID-19 vaccine. Clones were sequenced by immunoSEQ multiplex PCR, and TCRdb holds only the in-frame ones, with some missing. The sample consists of roughly 200,000 clones, roughly nine tenths of them appearing once. Source: peripheral blood, taken 28 days after the second AZD1222 dose. The receptors come from an adult who received the AZD1222 COVID-19 vaccine. The CDR3 runs from the conserved cysteine through the conserved F or W. The order of the fields is V gene, J gene, D gene, clone size, CDR3 DNA, CDR3 protein. D genes are given only for firm matches. Clone size is shown for a subset of rows, as once, few, many or a class of expanded clone.

>TRBV5-1|TRBJ2-7|-|-
TGCGCCAGCAGCTTTTACGGGGGGCGAGACGAGCAGTACTTC
CASSFYGGRDEQYF
>TRBV30|TRBJ2-2|-|once
TGTGCCGGGACCGTGTCCCTTTCCGGGGAGCTGTTTTTT
CAGTVSLSGELFF
>TRBV2|TRBJ1-1|TRBD1|-
TGTGCCAGCAGGGCCGGACAGGGAAACACTGAAGCTTTCTTT
CASRAGQGNTEAFF
>TRBV11-2|TRBJ1-6|-|-
TGTGCCAGCAGCCGGGGACTGACAAATTCACCCCTCCACTTT
CASSRGLTNSPLHF
>TRBV19|TRBJ1-5|-|few
TGTGCCAGTAGTATAAAATGGGATGGGCCCCAGCATTTT
CASSIKWDGPQHF
>TRBV4-1|TRBJ2-1|TRBD1|-
TGCGCCAGCAGCCAAACCCCGGGACAGGTCTCCTACAATGAGCAGTTCTTC
CASSQTPGQVSYNEQFF
>TRBV19|TRBJ2-1|-|-
TGTGCCAGTACCTCCGGAGCAATCGCCTACAATGAGCAGTTCTTC
CASTSGAIAYNEQFF
>TRBV7-6|TRBJ2-3|TRBD2|-
TGTGCCAGCAGCTCTAGCGGACTCCTTAGCACAGATACGCAGTATTTT
CASSSSGLLSTDTQYF
>TRBV7-2|TRBJ1-2|-|-
TGTGCCAGCAGCTTAGCCGGGACCGGGGGGGGCTACACCTTC
CASSLAGTGGGYTF
>TRBV2|TRBJ2-1|-|once
TGTGCCAGCAGTGAAGCACATCCGACAGGATGGAATGAGCAGTTCTTC
CASSEAHPTGWNEQFF
>TRBV18|TRBJ2-5|-|-
TGTGCCAGCTCACAACAGGGTCGAGAGACCCAGTACTTC
CASSQQGRETQYF
>TRBV7-2|TRBJ1-5|-|-
TGTGCCAGCAGCTTACTCGCGGGAGGTTGGAACAATCAGCCCCAGCATTTT
CASSLLAGGWNNQPQHF
>TRBV7-9|TRBJ1-4|-|-
TGTGCCAGCAGCGGTATAGGGGGGTGGAATGAAAAACTGTTTTTT
CASSGIGGWNEKLFF
>TRBV18|TRBJ2-5|-|-
TGTGCCAGCTCACCACCGACGTACCAAGAGACCCAGTACTTC
CASSPPTYQETQYF
>TRBV9|TRBJ2-1|-|-
TGTGCCAGCAGCCCCGGGACCGTCGGTGCTGAGCAGTTCTTC
CASSPGTVGAEQFF
>TRBV24-1|TRBJ2-7|TRBD1|-
TGTGCCACCAGTGATTCCCAGGGGGTCGAGCAGTACTTC
CATSDSQGVEQYF
>TRBV6-2/TRBV6-3|TRBJ2-2|TRBD1|-
TGTGCCAGCAGCTTCGACAGGGTGGACACCGGGGAGCTGTTTTTT
CASSFDRVDTGELFF
>TRBV7-9|TRBJ1-2|-|-
TGTGCCAGCAGCATTGAGAATGGTGGCTACACCTTC
CASSIENGGYTF
>TRBV6-5|TRBJ2-3|TRBD1|-
TGTGCCAGCACGGGACAGGGGAAATTCACAGATACGCAGTATTTT
CASTGQGKFTDTQYF
>TRBV5-1|TRBJ2-7|TRBD1|-
TGCGCCAGCAGCTCTGGGATAACAGGGGACGCCTACGAGCAGTACTTC
CASSSGITGDAYEQYF
>TRBV19|TRBJ1-5|TRBD1|-
TGTGCCAGCAGTTCACGGACAGGGGGCTACAATCAGCCCCAGCATTTT
CASSSRTGGYNQPQHF
>TRBV7-9|TRBJ2-2|-|-
TGTGCCAGCAGCTACATGAGGCCCCCGAACACCGGGGAGCTGTTTTTT
CASSYMRPPNTGELFF
>TRBV2|TRBJ1-3|-|-
TGTGCCAGCAGTGATCTCCCGCGCTCTGGAAACACCATATATTTT
CASSDLPRSGNTIYF
>TRBV29-1|TRBJ1-1|-|-
TGCAGCGTTGAGGGGGGGGAGCCTGAAGCTTTCTTT
CSVEGGEPEAFF
>TRBV2|TRBJ2-3|-|-
TGTGCCAGCAGCCGAAGCGCCAAATCGGGCACAGATACGCAGTATTTT
CASSRSAKSGTDTQYF
>TRBV18|TRBJ2-7|-|-
TGTGCCAGCTCACCTGAAGGGGGCTACGAGCAGTACTTC
CASSPEGGYEQYF
>TRBV30|TRBJ1-6|-|-
TGTGCCTGGAGTACGGGGAGCTCCTATAATTCACCCCTCCACTTT
CAWSTGSSYNSPLHF
>TRBV19|TRBJ2-5|-|-
TGTGCCAGTAGCAGGGACCGAGGAGGGGAGACCCAGTACTTC
CASSRDRGGETQYF
>TRBV10-1|TRBJ1-2|-|once
TGCGCCAGCAGCCAGCAGGGAGCCGGGGGGGGCTACACCTTC
CASSQQGAGGGYTF